These 2 T cell receptor beta chains came from one sample sequenced in a study of Graves' ophthalmopathy and Graves' hyperthyroidism (dated by TCRdb to 2017 to 2018). Sequencer: Illumina HiSeq 2000. For repertoire sequencing, the TCR beta CDR3 regions were amplified from RNA transcripts. HTBI primers and the Qiagen OneStep RT-PCR kit were used in a first-round RT-PCR, which was followed by a second-round multiplex PCR, size selection and purification. In TCRdb, the public reads were trimmed at Q25 with fastp and aligned with MiXCR, with productive beta chains retained. Duplicate CDR3 protein sequences are folded into a single record with the most common DNA and genes. The sample records hundreds of thousands of distinct CDR3 sequences, around a fifth of which are singletons. Roughly 7.4% of the sample lies in the top ten. The sample consisted of peripheral blood. The receptors come from a woman younger than 35 with stable Graves' hyperthyroidism. Some clones in this sample may be carry-over from other donors' samples. Donor details come from another sample of the same person, matched by shared clones.

This clonotype was counted ten times or more. The gene calls are TRBV30 and TRBJ2-7; D remains ambiguous. This CDR3 is built from 13 residues. The V end lost 0 bases, the J end lost 4 bases, and 10 bases lay between the germline ends. CDR1 is GTSNPN, CDR2 SVGIG, per germline (reference sequence). The CDR3, as DNA: TGTGCCTGGAGTGTAAAGTGGGGATACGAGCAGTACTTC. It is translated as CAWSVKWGYEQYF.

The rearrangement uses TRBV19 and TRBJ2-7, with TRBD2 as a possible D gene (6 bases). Germline CDR1 LNHDA, CDR2 SQIVND (reference sequence). The CDR3 runs to 13 residues. The ends were cut back, 3 bases at V and 5 bases at J, with 11 bases in the middle. In nucleotides, the CDR3 is TGTGCCAGTAGTATTGGGGCGGGAAACGAGCAGTACTTC. Protein: CASSIGAGNEQYF.